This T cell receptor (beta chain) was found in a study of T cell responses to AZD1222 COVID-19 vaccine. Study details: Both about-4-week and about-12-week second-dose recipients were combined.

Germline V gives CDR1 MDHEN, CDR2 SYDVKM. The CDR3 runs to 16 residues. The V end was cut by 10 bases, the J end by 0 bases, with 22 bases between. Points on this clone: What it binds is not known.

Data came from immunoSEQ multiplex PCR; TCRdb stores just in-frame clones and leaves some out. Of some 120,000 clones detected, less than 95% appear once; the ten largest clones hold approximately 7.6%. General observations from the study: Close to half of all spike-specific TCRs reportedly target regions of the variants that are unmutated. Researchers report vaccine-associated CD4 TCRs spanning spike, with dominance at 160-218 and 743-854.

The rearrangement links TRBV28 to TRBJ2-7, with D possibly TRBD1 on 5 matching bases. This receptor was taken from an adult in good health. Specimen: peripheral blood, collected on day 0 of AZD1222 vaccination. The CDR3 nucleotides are TGTGCCACCCGAACCCCCCAGGGCCCGCGCTCCTACGAGCAGTACTTC. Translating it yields CATRTPQGPRSYEQYF.